One and the same sample provided the 27 T cell receptor beta chains below, sequenced in a study of CD8 T cells in Susac syndrome. With random hexamers, 0.5 to 1 ug RNA was reverse transcribed. TCRdb reprocessed the immunoSEQ multiplex PCR reads with MiXCR, giving one entry per CDR3 protein. The table lists some 150,000 distinct CDR3 sequences, around 96% of them singletons. Sequencing was done on a sample of CD8+ T cells from PBMCs. These receptors came from a human donor with multiple sclerosis.

The chain recombines TRBV13 with TRBJ2-2; 8 bases map to TRBD1. The J segment lost 5 bases and the V segment lost 4 bases, leaving 9 bases of the junction unmatched. Germline V gene data show CDR1 as PRHDT and CDR2 as FYEKMQ (reference sequence). This CDR3 is 16 amino acids long. Written as DNA, the CDR3 is TGTGCCAGCAGCTCCCGGACAGGGTGGGGTACCGGGGAGCTGTTTTTT. Translated, it gives CASSSRTGWGTGELFF.

This chain uses TRBV29-1 with TRBJ2-1; possibly TRBD2 for D (5 bases). The CDR3 is 16 amino acids. V was shortened by 5 bases and J by 1 base, with 18 bases between the two germline ends. Germline assignment: CDR1 SQVTM and CDR2 ANQGSEA. CDR3 nucleotide sequence: TGCAGCGTTTTGGATTCCCAAACGGGGTCCTACAATGAGCAGTTCTTC. It codes for CSVLDSQTGSYNEQFF.

V gene TRBV19 combines with J gene TRBJ2-3; D perhaps matches TRBD2 (6 bases). The CDR3 extends over 18 amino acids. With 5 bases removed from V and 3 bases from J, the gap between germline ends came to 24 bases. Germline lookup yields CDR1 LNHDA and CDR2 SQIVND (reference sequence). The CDR3 nucleotides are TGTGCCAGTAGTCTCGCCGGGGGTCATCAGCGGCCGACAGATACGCAGTATTTT. Its protein is CASSLAGGHQRPTDTQYF.

This chain links TRBV7-2 with TRBJ1-3; possible D gene TRBD1, 5 bases. Trimming took off 2 bases at V and 4 bases at J, with 12 bases between the two ends. From germline, CDR1 is SGHTA and CDR2 FQGNSA. The CDR3 length is 15 residues. The CDR3 region has the DNA TGTGCCAGCAGCTTATTTTGGGGCCCCGGAAACACCATATATTTT. Translated, it gives CASSLFWGPGNTIYF.

The chain employs TRBV14 and TRBJ2-7; possibly TRBD2 for D (6 bases). Germline loops: CDR1 SGHDN, CDR2 FVKESK. This CDR3 contains 13 residues. V lost 1 base and J lost 6, with 10 bases in between. CDR3 residues: CASSQGGGSEQYF. The CDR3 coding sequence is TGTGCCAGCAGCCAAGGCGGAGGGTCCGAGCAGTACTTC.

The V and J genes are TRBV15 and TRBJ1-5, with D maybe TRBD1 (5 bases). This CDR3 has 15 residues. The V gene's germline CDR1 is LNHNV and CDR2 YYDKDF (reference sequence). V lost 8 bases to trimming and J lost 1 base, with 15 bases between them. The CDR3 protein is CATRSWRDSNQPQHF. DNA for the CDR3: TGTGCCACCCGAAGTTGGCGGGACAGCAATCAGCCCCAGCATTTT. The full variable domain, completed using reference TRBV15 and TRBJ1-5, is DAMVIQNPRYQVTQFGKPVTLSCSQTLNHNVMYWYQQKSSQAPKLLFHYYDKDFNNEADTPDNFQSRRPNTSFCFLDIRSPGLGDTAMYLCATRSWRDSNQPQHFGDGTRLSIL.

The V and J genes are TRBV30 and TRBJ2-1; 8 bases map to TRBD2. The ends lost 2 bases at V and 8 bases at J; junction bases unmatched: 11. Germline CDR1 is GTSNPN and CDR2 is SVGIG (reference sequence). The CDR3 extends over 15 amino acids. The CDR3 protein is CAWSRSGGPIYEQFF. The DNA of the CDR3 is TGTGCCTGGAGTAGATCGGGGGGGCCGATCTATGAGCAGTTCTTC.

This chain uses TRBV5-1 with TRBJ1-2, with 9 bases matching TRBD1. CDR3 length equals 15 residues. With 0 bases clipped from V and 6 bases from J, the junction kept 6 bases outside the gene matches. The V gene's germline CDR1 is SGHRS and CDR2 YFSETQ. The CDR3 DNA sequence: TGCGCCAGCAGCTTGGACGGTCGACAGGGGGATGGCTACACCTTC. Protein product: CASSLDGRQGDGYTF.

The rearrangement uses TRBV5-6 and TRBJ2-7, with 7 bases lining up with TRBD1. The CDR3 is made up of 14 amino acids. The J segment lost 3 bases and the V segment lost 1 base, leaving 4 bases of the junction unmatched. Germline CDR1 and CDR2: SGHDT and YYEEEE. The CDR3 DNA is TGTGCCAGCAGCTTGTGGGACAGATACTACGAGCAGTACTTC. Its translation is CASSLWDRYYEQYF. Filled out from reference TRBV5-6 and TRBJ2-7, the complete variable domain reads DAGVTQSPTHLIKTRGQQVTLRCSPKSGHDTVSWYQQALGQGPQFIFQYYEEEERQRGNFPDRFSGHQFPNYSSELNVNALLLGDSALYLCASSLWDRYYEQYFGPGTRLTVT.

The chain uses TRBV7-8 and TRBJ1-5; maybe TRBD1 (5 bases). Looked up from germline, CDR1 is SGHVS and CDR2 is FQNEAQ. This CDR3 spans 16 amino acids. V was cut by 3 bases and J by 5 bases, with 17 bases left in between. This chain's CDR3 is CASSFSTEGPDQPQHF. Written as DNA, the CDR3 is TGTGCCAGCAGCTTTTCGACAGAAGGACCAGATCAGCCCCAGCATTTT.

V usage is TRBV6-1 and J usage is TRBJ1-2; D uncertain. There are 16 residues in the CDR3. CDR1 is MNHNS, CDR2 SASEGT, per germline. The V and J ends lost 0 bases and 2 bases respectively, with 13 bases between them. The CDR3 is CASSEAPAGVNYGYTF. The CDR3 DNA is TGTGCCAGCAGTGAAGCGCCGGCGGGTGTAAACTATGGCTACACCTTC.

The chain uses TRBV19 and TRBJ1-5; a weak D match, TRBD1 (5 bases). The length of the CDR3 is 13 residues. V lost 5 bases, J lost 12 bases, and 17 bases lay in between. Germline V gene lookup returns CDR1 LNHDA and CDR2 SQIVND (reference sequence). This CDR3 reads CASSDSPAFVQHF. The CDR3 nucleotides read TGTGCCAGTAGTGACAGTCCGGCTTTCGTCCAGCATTTT.

The genes are TRBV12-3 or TRBV12-4 and TRBJ2-7, with D possibly being TRBD2 (5 bases). V was cut by 5 bases and J by 6 bases, with 14 bases left in between. There are 13 residues in the CDR3. The CDR3 loop reads CASSTSSGVEQYF. The CDR3 DNA reads TGTGCCAGCAGTACTAGTTCTGGGGTCGAGCAGTACTTC.

The rearrangement links TRBV11-2 to TRBJ2-7; TRBD1 agrees at 9 bases. J lost 5 bases, V lost 1 base, and 3 bases had no gene match. Germline lookup yields CDR1 SGHAT and CDR2 FQNNGV. The CDR3 spans 14 residues. CDR3 residues: CASSLGDRDHEQYF. CDR3 nucleotides: TGTGCCAGCAGCTTAGGGGACAGGGACCACGAGCAGTACTTC.

This chain links TRBV13 with TRBJ2-7; no clear D gene. The CDR3 is 14 residues long. V was cut by 5 bases and J by 3 bases, with 14 bases left in between. Germline loops: CDR1 PRHDT, CDR2 FYEKMQ (reference sequence). In DNA, the CDR3 is TGTGCCAGCAGCGAAAGGGTGCCGCACTACGAGCAGTACTTC. Translating it yields CASSERVPHYEQYF. The complete variable domain, with remaining parts taken from reference TRBV13 and TRBJ2-7, reads AAGVIQSPRHLIKEKRETATLKCYPIPRHDTVYWYQQGPGQDPQFLISFYEKMQSDKGSIPDRFSAQQFSDYHSELNMSSLELGDSALYFCASSERVPHYEQYFGPGTRLTVT.

The chain couples TRBV12-3 or TRBV12-4 to TRBJ1-5; D perhaps matches TRBD1 (5 bases). V was cut by 1 base and J by 2 bases, with 12 bases left in between. The CDR3 has 16 amino acids. CDR3 protein: CASSLDAREGNQPQHF. The DNA for the CDR3 is TGTGCCAGCAGTTTAGATGCCAGGGAAGGCAATCAGCCCCAGCATTTT.

This chain connects TRBV27 to TRBJ2-7; D may be TRBD1 (5 bases). CDR3 size: 15 residues. Germline-derived CDR1 and CDR2 are MNHEY and SMNVEV (reference sequence). V was clipped by 5 bases and J by 3 bases, with 17 bases between them. The CDR3 spells CASSPQGPLIYEQYF. Written as DNA, the CDR3 is TGTGCCAGCAGTCCTCAGGGTCCTCTTATCTACGAGCAGTACTTC.

The V call is TRBV6-2 or TRBV6-3, the J call TRBJ2-7; D is undetermined. CDR1 and CDR2 (germline): MNHEY, SVGEGT. V was clipped by 0 bases and J by 5 bases, with 2 bases between them. The CDR3 is 11 amino acids. The CDR3 spells CASSYSNEQYF. The CDR3 coding sequence is TGTGCCAGCAGTTACTCAAACGAGCAGTACTTC.

This chain joins TRBV5-5 and TRBJ2-1; the D is unclear. The CDR3 is made up of 12 amino acids. The V end lost 4 bases, the J end lost 5 bases, and 7 bases lay between the germline ends. The germline V gene encodes CDR1 SGHKS and CDR2 YYEKEE (reference sequence). CDR3 DNA sequence: TGTGCCAGCAGCCGGGTCGACAATGAGCAGTTCTTC. Translating gives CASSRVDNEQFF.

This chain connects TRBV9 to TRBJ1-3; 8 bases map to TRBD1. Germline CDR1 and CDR2: SGDLS and YYNGEE. The CDR3 extends over 13 amino acids. V lost 8 bases, J lost 0 bases, and 1 base stayed unmatched. DNA for the CDR3: TGTGCCAGTACAGGGGGCTCTGGAAACACCATATATTTT. This codes for CASTGGSGNTIYF.

This chain links TRBV11-2 with TRBJ2-7; D is uncertain. The CDR3 sequence is 11 residues long. Germline V gene lookup returns CDR1 SGHAT and CDR2 FQNNGV. V was trimmed by 6 bases and J by 2 bases, leaving 5 bases between them. CDR3 DNA: TGTGCCAGCAGTGGGACCTACGAGCAGTACTTC. It encodes CASSGTYEQYF.

The V gene is TRBV12-3 or TRBV12-4, the J gene TRBJ1-5; 9 nucleotides line up with TRBD1. Germline trimming cut 7 bases from V and 8 bases from J; bases unmatched to any gene: 9. This CDR3 region has 14 residues. The CDR3 nucleotides read TGTGCCAGCATTACAGGGGGCCAGCGTAAGCCCCAGCATTTT. Its translation: CASITGGQRKPQHF.

The CDR3 DNA reads as TGTGCCATCAGTGAGTCGACTCGGGGAGAGACCCAGTACTTC. Residues: CAISESTRGETQYF. V usage is TRBV10-3 and J usage is TRBJ2-5, with D perhaps matching TRBD2 (5 bases). The germline V gene encodes CDR1 ENHRY and CDR2 SYGVKD. The V end was cut by 0 bases, the J end by 4 bases, with 9 bases between. This CDR3 region has 14 residues.

The gene calls are TRBV10-3 and TRBJ2-7, with TRBD1 as a possible D gene (6 bases). V was trimmed by 3 bases and J by 2 bases, leaving 14 bases between them. The CDR3 is 15 amino acids. Germline-derived CDR1 and CDR2 are ENHRY and SYGVKD. Written as DNA, the CDR3 is TGTGCCATCAGTGACCGGGACATACCCGCCTACGAGCAGTACTTC. Translating gives CAISDRDIPAYEQYF.

The J gene is TRBJ2-5, the V gene TRBV10-3; the D is unclear. CDR1 and CDR2 from the germline V gene are ENHRY and SYGVKD. This CDR3 spans 13 amino acids. The V end lost 2 bases, the J end lost 1 base, and 5 bases lay between the germline ends. This CDR3 reads CAISEGPQETQYF. CDR3 DNA sequence: TGTGCCATCAGTGAGGGACCCCAAGAGACCCAGTACTTC.

The sample holds one count of this clonotype. This chain connects TRBV6-4 to TRBJ2-5, with 10 bases identical to TRBD2. V lost 4 bases, J lost 5 bases, and 10 bases stayed unmatched. Germline CDR1 is MRHNA and CDR2 is SNTAGT. This CDR3 comprises 16 residues. The DNA for the CDR3 is TGTGCCAGCAGTGCCCCCAGCGGGGGGGCCGGGGAGACCCAGTACTTC. This encodes CASSAPSGGAGETQYF.

This clonotype occurred once. Here the CDR3 DNA reads TGTGCCAGCAGGGCGTTGGGGGCCAACGTCCTGACTTTC. It translates to CASRALGANVLTF. This sequence joins TRBV9 and TRBJ2-6; D is uncertain. Trimming took off 5 bases at V and 4 bases at J, with 7 bases between the two ends. CDR1 and CDR2 from the germline V gene are SGDLS and YYNGEE. The CDR3 extends over 13 amino acids.